The clone carrying this T cell receptor beta chain showed up just once. The antigen remains unidentified. TCRdb's table, derived via immunoSEQ multiplex PCR, lists solely in-frame clones and lacks some. Here the sample spans 40,000 or so clones, roughly 80% being singletons. The length of the CDR3 is 16 residues. Germline V CDR1 and CDR2: SGHAT, FQNNGV. Trimming took off 3 bases at V and 3 bases at J, with 14 bases between the two ends. The data belong to a study of PD-1 blockade in mismatch repair-deficient tumors. Study overall: Enrolled about 2012-2016, patients had progressing, pretreated mismatch repair-deficient cancers of around twelve types.

Study findings and constraints: After pembrolizumab, tumor-resident clones rose rapidly, then generally contracted before radiologic responses.

Material: peripheral blood, obtained 4 weeks after starting pembrolizumab. This receptor was identified in an adult with mismatch repair-deficient cancer. This chain joins TRBV11-2 and TRBJ1-4, with D possibly TRBD1 on 5 matching bases. The CDR3 DNA follows: TGTGCCAGCAGCTTGGGGGGTCGGGGGTCTAATGAAAAACTGTTTTTT. Translating gives CASSLGGRGSNEKLFF.